Listed below are T cell receptor beta chains from one sample, sequenced in a study of blood T cell repertoires in COVID-19. TCRdb's copy holds only in-frame clones and misses some; the assay was immunoSEQ multiplex PCR. In the table there are roughly 280,000 clones, 80% to 85% of which are singletons. The sample comprised peripheral blood. The source is a man in his 60s with acute or convalescent COVID-19. CDR3s leave out the opening cysteine and the closing phenylalanine or tryptophan.

v_gene: TRBV7-6
j_gene: TRBJ1-1
CDR3aa: ASSLANGQMNTEAF

v_gene: TRBV18
j_gene: TRBJ2-7
CDR3aa: ASSPREQGSEQY

v_gene: TRBV3-1/TRBV3-2
j_gene: TRBJ1-2
CDR3aa: ASSHGQSNYGYT

v_gene: TRBV19
j_gene: TRBJ1-1
CDR3aa: ASSMQGITEAF

v_gene: TRBV5-4
j_gene: TRBJ1-6
CDR3aa: ASSLGTSWGRNSPLH

v_gene: TRBV11-3
j_gene: TRBJ1-1
CDR3aa: ASSLGQDTEAF

v_gene: TRBV7-6
j_gene: TRBJ1-4
CDR3aa: ASSLIGESNEKLF

v_gene: TRBV6-2/TRBV6-3
j_gene: TRBJ1-4
CDR3aa: ASSYSRGRGEKLF

v_gene: TRBV28
j_gene: TRBJ1-1
CDR3aa: ASNPTGMNTEAF

v_gene: TRBV5-6
j_gene: TRBJ1-6
CDR3aa: ASSHRDRAPSPLH

v_gene: TRBV12-3/TRBV12-4
j_gene: TRBJ1-1
CDR3aa: ASSLAFIEAF

v_gene: TRBV15
j_gene: TRBJ1-1
CDR3aa: ATSRVRGQLGNTEAF

v_gene: TRBV30
j_gene: TRBJ1-2
CDR3aa: AWTNTGYGYT

v_gene: TRBV7-6
j_gene: TRBJ2-2
CDR3aa: ASSLEGQGSGELF

v_gene: TRBV30
j_gene: TRBJ1-4
CDR3aa: AWSLPDRGKLF

v_gene: TRBV4-1
j_gene: TRBJ1-5
CDR3aa: ASSQGGGPRAAQH

v_gene: TRBV5-1
j_gene: TRBJ2-7
CDR3aa: ASSLAEGPKTYEQY

v_gene: TRBV19
j_gene: TRBJ1-2
CDR3aa: ASSYRVSPYGYT

v_gene: TRBV15
j_gene: TRBJ1-1
CDR3aa: ATSRGSGGPEAF

v_gene: TRBV5-6
j_gene: TRBJ2-2
CDR3aa: ASSRRTSGGHTGELF

v_gene: TRBV7-2
j_gene: TRBJ2-3
CDR3aa: ASSLDPAGGPDTQY

v_gene: TRBV5-4
j_gene: TRBJ2-2
CDR3aa: ASSLGYTVTGELF

v_gene: TRBV2
j_gene: TRBJ1-2
CDR3aa: ASREDPTRGYT

v_gene: TRBV3-1/TRBV3-2
j_gene: TRBJ2-7
CDR3aa: ASSQDRDRSSYEQY

v_gene: TRBV19
j_gene: TRBJ2-5
CDR3aa: ASSTSGRRGETQY

v_gene: TRBV18
j_gene: TRBJ2-3
CDR3aa: ASSPGSGGWDTQY

v_gene: TRBV11-2
j_gene: TRBJ2-1
CDR3aa: ASSSGTSGYYNEQF

v_gene: TRBV13
j_gene: TRBJ2-1
CDR3aa: ASSLGQPGANEQF

v_gene: TRBV28
j_gene: TRBJ1-2
CDR3aa: ASSSSSGGRIGYT

v_gene: TRBV4-1
j_gene: TRBJ2-7
CDR3aa: ASSYGTGNYEQY

v_gene: TRBV2
j_gene: TRBJ1-4
CDR3aa: ASNRETNEKLF

v_gene: TRBV19
j_gene: TRBJ2-3
CDR3aa: ASRGSITDTQY

v_gene: TRBV5-1
j_gene: TRBJ2-7
CDR3aa: ASSRTGDHEQY

v_gene: TRBV5-1
j_gene: TRBJ2-1
CDR3aa: ASSPGDSSTNEQF

v_gene: TRBV10-2
j_gene: TRBJ1-4
CDR3aa: ASRQGWSEKLF

v_gene: TRBV5-1
j_gene: TRBJ2-7
CDR3aa: ASSATGEIHEQY

v_gene: TRBV3-1/TRBV3-2
j_gene: TRBJ1-1
CDR3aa: ASSHETGGAGAF

v_gene: TRBV14
j_gene: TRBJ1-2
CDR3aa: ASSPPTGTGFYGYT

v_gene: TRBV6-6
j_gene: TRBJ2-1
CDR3aa: ASSYGGGAHEQF

v_gene: TRBV28
j_gene: TRBJ2-7
CDR3aa: ASRRQVAHEQY

v_gene: TRBV4-3
j_gene: TRBJ2-7
CDR3aa: ASSSRTSSYEQY

v_gene: TRBV10-3
j_gene: TRBJ2-7
CDR3aa: AISPTSGAWVEQY

v_gene: TRBV27
j_gene: TRBJ2-4
CDR3aa: ASKAGTAKNIQY